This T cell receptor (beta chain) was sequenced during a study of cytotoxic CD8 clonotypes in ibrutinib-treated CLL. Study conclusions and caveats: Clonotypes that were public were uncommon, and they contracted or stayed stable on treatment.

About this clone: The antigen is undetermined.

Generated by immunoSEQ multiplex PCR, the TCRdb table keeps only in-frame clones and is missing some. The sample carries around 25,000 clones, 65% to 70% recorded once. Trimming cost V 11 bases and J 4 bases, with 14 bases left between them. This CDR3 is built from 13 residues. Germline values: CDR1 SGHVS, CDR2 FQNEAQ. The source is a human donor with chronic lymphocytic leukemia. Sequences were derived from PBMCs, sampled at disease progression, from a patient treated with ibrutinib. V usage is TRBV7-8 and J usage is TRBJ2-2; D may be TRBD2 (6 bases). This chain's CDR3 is CAFSQGGTGELFF. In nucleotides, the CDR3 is TGTGCCTTCTCCCAGGGAGGCACCGGGGAGCTGTTTTTT.